These T cell receptor beta chains were read from a single sample in a study of OX40 agonist ivuxolimab in advanced cancers. Data came from immunoSEQ multiplex PCR; TCRdb stores just in-frame clones and leaves some out. The table records roughly 93,000 clones, about 89% of them present only once. Specimen: CD4+ or CD8+ T cells sorted from blood, collected in a trial of the OX40 agonist ivuxolimab. The receptors were sampled from an adult with an advanced solid tumor such as melanoma, head and neck, liver or kidney cancer. Each CDR3 is given with its conserved first and last residue. Each record gives: clone size, V gene, J gene, D gene, CDR3 length, CDR3 DNA, CDR3 protein. A D gene is named only where the DNA matches it firmly. The size entry is marked missing in some rows and otherwise reads once, few, many or a size class.

-	TRBV5-1	TRBJ2-3	-	16	TGCGCCAGCAGGGATAGCAGGGGAGCAGCTGTTGATACGCAGTATTTT	CASRDSRGAAVDTQYF
-	TRBV5-4	TRBJ2-4	-	18	TGTGCCAGCAGCTTGGCCACCTCGGGGATGGTGGCCAAAAACATTCAGTACTTC	CASSLATSGMVAKNIQYF
-	TRBV2	TRBJ2-5	TRBD2	17	TGTGCCAGCAGTGGTATTGTAGCGGGAGGGCCGGGGGAGACCCAGTACTTC	CASSGIVAGGPGETQYF
-	TRBV5-4	TRBJ2-2	-	14	TGTGCCAGCAGCTTAAAGGGCCCTACCGGGGAGCTGTTTTTT	CASSLKGPTGELFF
-	TRBV11-2	TRBJ2-2	-	13	TGTGCCAGCAGAAAACTAGACATCGGGGAGCTGTTTTTT	CASRKLDIGELFF
-	TRBV7-9	TRBJ2-2	-	14	TGTGCCAGCAGACCCAGCGGGTTGACCGGGGAGCTGTTTTTT	CASRPSGLTGELFF
-	TRBV4-2	TRBJ2-7	TRBD1	15	TGTGCCAGCAGCCCGGACAGGGGCTACTCCTACGAGCAGTACTTC	CASSPDRGYSYEQYF
-	TRBV28	TRBJ2-5	-	12	TGTGCCAGCACCCCTCTTGGGGGGAGGCAGTACTTC	CASTPLGGRQYF
-	TRBV28	TRBJ1-4	-	14	TGTGCCAGCAGTTCCGGGACGGCAAGGGGAAAACTGTTTTTT	CASSSGTARGKLFF
-	TRBV7-2	TRBJ2-5	TRBD1	15	TGTGCCAGCAGCCTCATGGGACAGGTAGCGGAGACCCAGTACTTC	CASSLMGQVAETQYF
-	TRBV30	TRBJ1-5	-	12	TGTGCCTGGAGTCCCCCGGGGGGGCCCCAGCATTTT	CAWSPPGGPQHF
-	TRBV10-3	TRBJ1-1	-	16	TGTGCCATCCGATCCAATACGGGGGGGATGAACACTGAAGCTTTCTTT	CAIRSNTGGMNTEAFF
-	TRBV27	TRBJ2-6	-	16	TGTGCCAGCAGTTCCCATGGGAGCTCTGGGGCCAACGTCCTGACTTTC	CASSSHGSSGANVLTF
-	TRBV28	TRBJ1-5	TRBD1	16	TGTGCCAGCAGTCGCCAGGGGGCGCTTAGCAATCAGCCCCAGCATTTT	CASSRQGALSNQPQHF
-	TRBV27	TRBJ2-3	TRBD2	19	TGTGCCAGCAGTTTATCGTTGGGACTAGCGGGAGCGAGCACAGATACGCAGTATTTT	CASSLSLGLAGASTDTQYF
-	TRBV19	TRBJ1-5	-	13	TGTGCCAGTAGTATACAGGGTGATCAGCCCCAGCATTTT	CASSIQGDQPQHF
once	TRBV28	TRBJ1-2	-	14	TGTGCCAGCACCCCAGAATATATTAACTATGGCTACACCTTC	CASTPEYINYGYTF
-	TRBV19	TRBJ2-7	-	14	TGTGCCAGTAGTATAGACGGACGGGCCTACGAGCAGTACTTC	CASSIDGRAYEQYF
-	TRBV10-3	TRBJ1-1	TRBD1	16	TGTGCCATCAGTCCCATACCGGACAGGGGAGAGGATGAAGCTTTCTTT	CAISPIPDRGEDEAFF
-	TRBV19	TRBJ1-5	TRBD1	13	TGTGCCAGTAGGGGACAGGGCAATCAGCCCCAGCATTTT	CASRGQGNQPQHF
-	TRBV9	TRBJ2-7	TRBD2	13	TGTGCCAGCACCGCTAGCGGGAGGGGCGAGCAGTACTTC	CASTASGRGEQYF
-	TRBV5-1	TRBJ1-2	-	14	TGCGCCAGCAGCTTGGGTCAGGGGATATATGGCTACACCTTC	CASSLGQGIYGYTF
-	TRBV5-1	TRBJ2-3	-	16	TGCGCCAGCAGCGCGCGATGGACTACTCTGCCAGATACGCAGTATTTT	CASSARWTTLPDTQYF
-	TRBV7-2	TRBJ1-1	TRBD1	15	TGTGCCAGCAGCCTCGGGACAGGGGGCAACACTGAAGCTTTCTTT	CASSLGTGGNTEAFF
-	TRBV19	TRBJ1-5	-	14	TGTGCCAGTAGTCAGGGTCCGGGCAATCAGCCCCAGCATTTT	CASSQGPGNQPQHF
-	TRBV5-1	TRBJ1-3	TRBD1	14	TGCGCCAGCAGCCCGGACAGGGACCGAAACACCATATATTTT	CASSPDRDRNTIYF
once	TRBV28	TRBJ2-7	TRBD2	16	TGTGCCAGCAGCCTAACGCCGCCGGGACTAGCTTACGAGCAGTACTTC	CASSLTPPGLAYEQYF